This TCR beta chain stems from a study of cytomegalovirus exposure and HLA in healthy donors. The PCR ran on 60 Vbeta and 13 Jbeta primers. Sequencing used immunoSEQ multiplex PCR; TCRdb keeps in-frame clones, though not all of them. This sample's table has under 250,000 clones. Study-wide points: Association of a missense DCLRE1C variant with TCR beta V- and J-gene trimming was reported in a later analysis. A cluster of highly shared sequence variants was likely a sequencing artifact.

CDR3 length: 17 residues. Trimming took 1 base from V and 0 from J; bases not matched to a gene: 3. In germline, CDR1 is SGHDN, CDR2 FVKESK. A note on this clone: What it binds is not known.

The source is a girl aged 2 to 9 in good health and CMV-seropositive. The chain carries TRBV14 and TRBJ2-1; 10 bases match TRBD2. Specimen: PBMCs. CDR3 sequence: CASSQGTSGSSYNEQFF. In DNA, the CDR3 is TGTGCCAGCAGCCAAGGGACTAGCGGTAGCTCCTACAATGAGCAGTTCTTC.